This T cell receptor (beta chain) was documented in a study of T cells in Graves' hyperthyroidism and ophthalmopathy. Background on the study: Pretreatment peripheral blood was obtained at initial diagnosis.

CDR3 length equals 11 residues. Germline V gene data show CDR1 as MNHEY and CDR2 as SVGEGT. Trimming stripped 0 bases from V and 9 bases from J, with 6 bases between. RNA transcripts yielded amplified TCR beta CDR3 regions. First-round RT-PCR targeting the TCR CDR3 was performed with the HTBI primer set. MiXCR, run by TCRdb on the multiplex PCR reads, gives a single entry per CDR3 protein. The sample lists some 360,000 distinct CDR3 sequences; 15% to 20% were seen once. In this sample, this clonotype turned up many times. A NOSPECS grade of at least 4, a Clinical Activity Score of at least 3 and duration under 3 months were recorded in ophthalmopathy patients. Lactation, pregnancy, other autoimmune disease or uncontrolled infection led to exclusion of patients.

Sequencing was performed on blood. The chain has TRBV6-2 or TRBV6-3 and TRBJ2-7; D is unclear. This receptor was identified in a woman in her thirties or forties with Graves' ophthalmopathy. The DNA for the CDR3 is TGTGCCAGCAGTTACTCCGACGGGCAGTACTTC. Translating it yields CASSYSDGQYF.